The 29 T cell receptor beta chains below come from one sample, sequenced in a study of cytomegalovirus exposure and HLA in healthy donors (TCRdb year 2017). Libraries came from the immunoSEQ multiplex PCR assay. TCRdb took over this immuneACCESS table, retaining in-frame rearrangements with V and J assigned. Such tables are incomplete; in checked studies, under half of the missing clones stem from an unresolved V gene, and the remainder is unexplained. This sample is represented by over 150,000 clones; around 88% of them were singletons. Around 2.1% of the sample belongs to the ten largest clones. The sample was PBMCs. These receptors all come from a woman under 30 in good health and CMV-seronegative.

This clone was detected ten times or more. This sequence joins TRBV6-6 and TRBJ2-7, with a tentative D call TRBD2 (6 bases). CDR3 length: 14 amino acids. Between the trimmed V and J ends, which lost 0 bases and 0 bases, there was a span of 6 bases. Germline CDR1 MNHNY, CDR2 SVGAGI (reference sequence). The CDR3 protein is CASSYSTSSYEQYF. The CDR3 nucleotides read TGTGCCAGCAGTTACTCGACTAGCTCCTACGAGCAGTACTTC.

V usage is TRBV5-6 and J usage is TRBJ2-2; D is undetermined. V was clipped by 4 bases and J by 0 bases, with 13 bases between them. Germline CDR1 is SGHDT and CDR2 is YYEEEE. The CDR3 length is 16 residues. The CDR3 spells CASSPLQTSNTGELFF. As DNA, the CDR3 is TGTGCCAGCAGCCCCCTCCAGACTTCGAACACCGGGGAGCTGTTTTTT.

This chain joins TRBV4-1 and TRBJ1-4; D unresolved. Germline V gene lookup returns CDR1 MGHRA and CDR2 YSYEKL. This CDR3 spans 16 amino acids. Trimming pared 0 bases from V and 7 bases from J, leaving 15 bases between. CDR3 DNA: TGCGCCAGCAGCCAAGACAGGACTCAGTCTGGTGAAAAACTGTTTTTT. Translating gives CASSQDRTQSGEKLFF.

The rearrangement uses TRBV30 and TRBJ2-4; 13 positions match TRBD2. CDR3 length equals 17 residues. Losses at the gene ends were 1 base for V and 1 base for J; bases not matched to a gene: 4. Per germline, CDR1 GTSNPN and CDR2 SVGIG (reference sequence). CDR3: CAWSAGLAGWAKNIQYF. DNA for the CDR3: TGTGCCTGGAGTGCGGGACTAGCGGGGTGGGCCAAAAACATTCAGTACTTC.

This clone was counted once. The CDR3 region is CASSQASSYNEQFF. The CDR3 nucleotides are TGTGCCAGCAGCCAGGCGAGCTCCTACAATGAGCAGTTCTTC. The V gene is TRBV19, the J gene TRBJ2-1; D is uncertain. This CDR3 has 14 residues. V dropped 9 bases and J dropped 0 bases, with 12 bases sitting between them. CDR1 is LNHDA and CDR2 is SQIVND in the germline V gene (reference sequence).

V is TRBV2 and J is TRBJ1-1; D not resolved. Trimming took 8 bases from V and 0 from J, leaving 19 bases between them. CDR3 size: 16 residues. Germline CDR1 reads SNHLY; CDR2 reads FYNNEI. The CDR3 is CASSRLEQHMNTEAFF. The DNA for the CDR3 is TGTGCCAGCTCGAGACTAGAACAGCACATGAACACTGAAGCTTTCTTT.

This clone was found once. J is TRBJ2-7 and V is TRBV14, with D unclear. Per germline, CDR1 SGHDN and CDR2 FVKESK. This CDR3 has 13 amino acids. The V end was cut by 4 bases, the J end by 3 bases, with 10 bases between. The DNA of the CDR3 is TGTGCCAGCAGCCCCAGTAGACTCTACGAGCAGTACTTC. It translates to CASSPSRLYEQYF.

This clone is a singleton in its sample. The rearrangement uses TRBV4-3 and TRBJ2-3; TRBD2 aligns across 8 bases. Germline V gene data show CDR1 as LGHNA and CDR2 as YSLEER. The V segment lost 0 bases and the J segment 5 bases; nucleotides outside the gene matches: 10. The CDR3 contains 17 residues. This CDR3 reads CASSQERGAGAKDTQYF. CDR3 nucleotide sequence: TGCGCCAGCAGCCAAGAGCGGGGGGCAGGGGCGAAAGATACGCAGTATTTT.

This clone was counted between two and nine times. The gene calls are TRBV27 and TRBJ2-7, with D possibly being TRBD1 (7 bases). Per the germline V gene, CDR1 is MNHEY and CDR2 is SMNVEV (reference sequence). V lost 5 bases and J 8 bases, leaving 16 bases between the germline ends. The CDR3 consists of 13 residues. CDR3 sequence (DNA): TGTGCCAGCAGTCCATGGACAGGAGGGAAGCAGTACTTC. Its translation is CASSPWTGGKQYF.

The genes are TRBV4-1 and TRBJ2-1; D remains unclear. The CDR3 runs to 16 residues. Trimming shortened V by 3 bases and J by 0 bases, and 12 bases separated the two germline ends. CDR1 and CDR2 (germline): MGHRA, YSYEKL. The CDR3 nucleotides read TGCGCCAGCAGCCAGCCTTACCTAAGCTCCTACAATGAGCAGTTCTTC. This encodes CASSQPYLSSYNEQFF.

This clone was picked up one time. The chain uses TRBV10-2 and TRBJ1-1; 7 positions match TRBD1. This CDR3 contains 14 residues. Germline V gives CDR1 WSHSY, CDR2 SAAADI. V trimming: 5 bases; J trimming: 1 base; junction bases outside the gene matches: 4. The CDR3 DNA reads TGCGCCAGCAGTATCGGGACAGCGAACACTGAAGCTTTCTTT. The encoded protein is CASSIGTANTEAFF.

In this sample, this clone turned up many times. The V gene is TRBV7-9, the J gene TRBJ2-7, with D unclear. With 5 bases removed from V and 7 bases from J, the gap between germline ends came to 9 bases. CDR1 and CDR2 from the germline V gene are SEHNR and FQNEAQ (reference sequence). The CDR3 is 11 residues long. CDR3 in amino acids: CASSRSGEQYF. The CDR3 DNA reads as TGTGCCAGCAGCCGCTCGGGTGAGCAGTACTTC.

As for this clone: Other DNA sequences in the same sample also yield this CDR3. V is TRBV27 and J is TRBJ1-1; no firm D call. The V and J ends lost 3 bases and 0 bases respectively, with 8 bases between them. There are 14 residues in the CDR3. Germline values: CDR1 MNHEY, CDR2 SMNVEV (reference sequence). The CDR3 loop reads CASSFRGMNTEAFF. CDR3 DNA sequence: TGTGCCAGCAGTTTCAGAGGGATGAACACTGAAGCTTTCTTT.

The CDR3 region is CASSYRPMAADNEQFF. The CDR3 nucleotides read TGTGCCAGCAGTTACCGCCCTATGGCGGCCGACAATGAGCAGTTCTTC. The rearrangement links TRBV6-6 to TRBJ2-1; D remains unclear. This CDR3 has 16 amino acids. The germline V and J ends were trimmed by 2 bases and 5 bases, with 16 bases remaining between them. Germline V CDR1 and CDR2: MNHNY, SVGAGI (reference sequence).

The chain is built from TRBV9 and TRBJ2-6, with 8 bases that match TRBD2. Trimming cost V 0 bases and J 3 bases; bases outside gene matches: 11. Germline assignment: CDR1 SGDLS and CDR2 YYNGEE. The CDR3 sequence is 19 residues long. CDR3 coding DNA: TGTGCCAGCAGCGTAGGGGTGGAGTCGGCGGGAGGTGGGGCCAACGTCCTGACTTTC. It encodes CASSVGVESAGGGANVLTF.

The V gene is TRBV7-9, the J gene TRBJ1-2; 7 nucleotides align to TRBD1. This CDR3 comprises 15 residues. J was trimmed by 3 bases and V by 3 bases; bases with no gene match: 7. The V gene's germline CDR1 is SEHNR and CDR2 FQNEAQ (reference sequence). This chain's CDR3 is CASSFFDRADYGYTF. CDR3 DNA sequence: TGTGCCAGCAGCTTCTTCGACAGGGCGGACTATGGCTACACCTTC. Supplemented by reference TRBV7-9 and TRBJ1-2, the full variable domain reads DTGVSQNPRHKITKRGQNVTFRCDPISEHNRLYWYRQTLGQGPEFLTYFQNEAQLEKSRLLSDRFSAERPKGSFSTLEIQRTEQGDSAMYLCASSFFDRADYGYTFGSGTRLTVV.

This rearrangement joins TRBV29-1 to TRBJ1-2; no firm D call. CDR3 size: 16 residues. The V gene's germline CDR1 is SQVTM and CDR2 ANQGSEA. V lost 0 bases and J 2 bases, leaving 16 bases between the germline ends. The DNA for the CDR3 is TGCAGCGTTGAAGATCCCGCCGCCCGAGGGAACTATGGCTACACCTTC. This translates into CSVEDPAARGNYGYTF. The variable domain in full, completed from reference TRBV29-1 and TRBJ1-2, reads SAVISQKPSRDICQRGTSLTIQCQVDSQVTMMFWYRQQPGQSLTLIATANQGSEATYESGFVIDKFPISRPNLTFSTLTVSNMSPEDSSIYLCSVEDPAARGNYGYTFGSGTRLTVV.

The chain carries TRBV19 and TRBJ1-2, with D possibly being TRBD1 (6 bases). The CDR3 contains 13 residues. The germline V and J ends were trimmed by 8 bases and 14 bases, with 24 bases remaining between them. Germline CDR1 reads LNHDA; CDR2 reads SQIVND (reference sequence). CDR3 bases: TGTGCCAGTTCCGGGCCGAGCAGGGGTTTTAGGACCTTC. Translated: CASSGPSRGFRTF.

The J gene is TRBJ1-1, the V gene TRBV5-1; D is possibly TRBD1 (6 bases). Germline V gene sequence: CDR1 SGHRS, CDR2 YFSETQ. The CDR3 covers 15 residues. Trimming shortened V by 0 bases and J by 0 bases, and 9 bases separated the two germline ends. The CDR3 DNA follows: TGCGCCAGCAGCTTGGTGGCAGGGGTGAACACTGAAGCTTTCTTT. Translation gives CASSLVAGVNTEAFF.

The chain links TRBV19 to TRBJ1-2, with TRBD1 matching 8 bases. V shed 4 bases and J 4 bases; nucleotides not matched to a gene: 5. CDR1 and CDR2 from the germline V gene are LNHDA and SQIVND (reference sequence). This CDR3 has 14 amino acids. Here the CDR3 DNA reads TGTGCCAGTAGTAAAAGTGGACAGGGCTATGGCTACACCTTC. This translates into CASSKSGQGYGYTF. Full variable domain (rest looked up from reference TRBV19 and TRBJ1-2): DGGITQSPKYLFRKEGQNVTLSCEQNLNHDAMYWYRQDPGQGLRLIYYSQIVNDFQKGDIAEGYSVSREKKESFPLTVTSAQKNPTAFYLCASSKSGQGYGYTFGSGTRLTVV.

This clone was observed a handful of times. The chain is built from TRBV18 and TRBJ1-2; TRBD1 might be the D (6 bases). The CDR3 runs 15 residues. Germline CDR1 KGHSH, CDR2 LQKENI. V was pared by 3 bases and J by 5 bases, with 16 bases between. The CDR3 sequence: CASSPDQGRGYGYTF. The CDR3, as DNA: TGTGCCAGCTCACCCGATCAGGGGAGGGGTTATGGCTACACCTTC. Filled out from reference TRBV18 and TRBJ1-2, the complete variable domain reads NAGVMQNPRHLVRRRGQEARLRCSPMKGHSHVYWYRQLPEEGLKFMVYLQKENIIDESGMPKERFSAEFPKEGPSILRIQQVVRGDSAAYFCASSPDQGRGYGYTFGSGTRLTVV.

CDR3 DNA sequence: TGTGCCATCAGTCAACTGGGGGGGGGTGAGCCCCAGCATTTT. Amino acid sequence: CAISQLGGGEPQHF. The chain carries TRBV10-3 and TRBJ1-5, with D maybe TRBD1 (5 bases). Germline assignment: CDR1 ENHRY and CDR2 SYGVKD. CDR3 size: 14 residues. The V end was cut by 5 bases, the J end by 8 bases, with 16 bases between.

The chain couples TRBV18 to TRBJ2-4, with D maybe TRBD2 (5 bases). Germline-derived CDR1 and CDR2 are KGHSH and LQKENI. The V end lost 5 bases, the J end lost 0 bases, and 11 bases lay between the germline ends. The CDR3 sequence is 15 residues long. The CDR3 sequence is CASSAPGLAKNIQYF. CDR3 sequence (DNA): TGTGCCAGCTCAGCTCCTGGACTAGCCAAAAACATTCAGTACTTC.

The chain uses TRBV7-3 and TRBJ1-2; a weak D match, TRBD1 (5 bases). Germline CDR1 is SGHTA and CDR2 is FQGTGA. The CDR3 is made up of 13 amino acids. Trimming took 3 bases from V and 6 from J, leaving 11 bases between them. The CDR3 nucleotides read TGTGCCAGCAGCTTGATAGGGGAACATGGCTACACCTTC. This codes for CASSLIGEHGYTF.

V gene TRBV10-3 combines with J gene TRBJ2-3; maybe TRBD1 (5 bases). Trimming shortened V by 3 bases and J by 0 bases, and 7 bases separated the two germline ends. This CDR3 has 14 residues. Germline loops: CDR1 ENHRY, CDR2 SYGVKD. CDR3 nucleotide sequence: TGTGCCATCAGTGACAGGGAAAGCACAGATACGCAGTATTTT. It is translated as CAISDRESTDTQYF.

The rearrangement joins TRBV12-5 to TRBJ1-5, with a possible D match to TRBD1 (5 bases). The V and J ends lost 1 base and 0 bases respectively, with 10 bases between them. Germline CDR1 is LGHNT and CDR2 is FRNRAP. The CDR3 sequence is 16 residues long. CDR3 bases: TGTGCTAGTGGTTTGGGACAGTCAAATAGCAATCAGCCCCAGCATTTT. Its translation: CASGLGQSNSNQPQHF.

V and J are TRBV5-1 and TRBJ2-1; 13 positions match TRBD2. CDR1 SGHRS and CDR2 YFSETQ come from the germline V gene. V lost 0 bases to trimming and J lost 5 bases; unmatched junction nucleotides: 14. CDR3 length equals 20 residues. The DNA for the CDR3 is TGCGCCAGCAGCTTGGCCTTAGGACTAGCGGGAGAAATCCTAAACAATGAGCAGTTCTTC. It translates to CASSLALGLAGEILNNEQFF.

The chain carries TRBV2 and TRBJ2-7; D might be TRBD1 (7 bases). There are 14 residues in the CDR3. V was pared by 3 bases and J by 5 bases, with 14 bases between. Germline-derived CDR1 and CDR2 are SNHLY and FYNNEI. This CDR3 is CASSENRGGNEQYF. CDR3 in DNA: TGTGCCAGCAGTGAGAACAGGGGAGGAAACGAGCAGTACTTC.

This chain connects TRBV27 to TRBJ1-1, with 7 bases lining up with TRBD1. With V trimmed by 4 bases and J by 2 bases, 7 bases remained unmatched. The CDR3 length is 15 residues. Germline V gene data show CDR1 as MNHEY and CDR2 as SMNVEV (reference sequence). Here the CDR3 DNA reads TGTGCCAGCAGTTATAGGGGGCGCGTAAACACTGAAGCTTTCTTT. Translating it yields CASSYRGRVNTEAFF.